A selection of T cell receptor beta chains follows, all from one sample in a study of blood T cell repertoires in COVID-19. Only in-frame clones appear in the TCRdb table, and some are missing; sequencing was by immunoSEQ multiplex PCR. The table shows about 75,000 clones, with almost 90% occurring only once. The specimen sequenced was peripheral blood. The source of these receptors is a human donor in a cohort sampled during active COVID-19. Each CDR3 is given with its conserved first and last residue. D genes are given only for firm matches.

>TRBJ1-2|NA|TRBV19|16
CASSIKDRNTNYGYTF
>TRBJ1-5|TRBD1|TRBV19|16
CASTESGGAGNQPQHF
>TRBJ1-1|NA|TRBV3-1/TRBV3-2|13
CASSPGRNTEAFF
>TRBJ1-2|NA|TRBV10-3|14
CAISLGDSDYGYTF
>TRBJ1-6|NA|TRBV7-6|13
CASSFGNSSPLHF
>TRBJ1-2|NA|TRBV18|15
CASSPQGGGSYGYTF
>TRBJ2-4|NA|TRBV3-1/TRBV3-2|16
CASSQDYSGAKNIQYF
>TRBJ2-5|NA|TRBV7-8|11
CASSLSVAQYF
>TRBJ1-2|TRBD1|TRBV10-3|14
CATRGTGSYYGYTF
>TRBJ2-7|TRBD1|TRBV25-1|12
CASGQGSHEQYF
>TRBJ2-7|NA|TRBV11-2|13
CASSPLPPVEQYF
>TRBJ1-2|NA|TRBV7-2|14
CASSLGSHARGYTF
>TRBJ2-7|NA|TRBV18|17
CASSPVSTTTGPYEQYF
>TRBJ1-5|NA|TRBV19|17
CASSIGGGPYSNQPQHF
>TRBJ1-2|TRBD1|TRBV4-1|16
CASSQDMGQGNYGYTF
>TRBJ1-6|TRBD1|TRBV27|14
CASSLDRKNSPLHF
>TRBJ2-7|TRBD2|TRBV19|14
CASSSTSGRYEQYF
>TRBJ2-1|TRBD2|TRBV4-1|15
CASSPRSGRNNEQFF
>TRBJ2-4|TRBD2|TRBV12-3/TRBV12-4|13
CASSPSGRAVQYF
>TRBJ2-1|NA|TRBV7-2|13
CASSLRLYNEQFF
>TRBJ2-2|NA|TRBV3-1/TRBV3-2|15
CASSRAGLDTGELFF
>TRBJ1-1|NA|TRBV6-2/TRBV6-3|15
CASSLPGHANTEAFF
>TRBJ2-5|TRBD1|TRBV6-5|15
CASSYSTGGSETQYF
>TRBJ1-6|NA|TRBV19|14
CASRNTGPRSPLHF
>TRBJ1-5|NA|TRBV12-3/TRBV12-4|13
CASTAGGNQPQHF
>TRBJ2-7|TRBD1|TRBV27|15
CASSLGQLSSYEQYF
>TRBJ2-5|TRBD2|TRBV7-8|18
CASSPRLAGGKRKETQYF
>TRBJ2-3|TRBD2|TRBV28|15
CASSLMRGSADTQYF
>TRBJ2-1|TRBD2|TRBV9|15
CASSARLAFNNEQFF
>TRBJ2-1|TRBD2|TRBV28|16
CASSLLGAGGHNEQFF
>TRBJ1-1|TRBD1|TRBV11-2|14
CASSANRGPTEAFF
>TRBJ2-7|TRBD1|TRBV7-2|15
CASSLTRDRAAEQYF
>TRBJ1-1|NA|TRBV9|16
CASSASPVPPPTEAFF
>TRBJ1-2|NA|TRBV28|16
CASTTTLLRPNYGYTF
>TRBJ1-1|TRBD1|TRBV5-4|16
CASSYKTGTGDTEAFF
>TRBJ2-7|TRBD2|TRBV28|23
CASSFRTSGRAGILGGLAYEQYF
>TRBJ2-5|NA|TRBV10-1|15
CASSESGRAGETQYF
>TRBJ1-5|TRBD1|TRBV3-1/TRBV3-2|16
CASSPTGGASNQPQHF
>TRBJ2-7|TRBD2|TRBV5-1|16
CASSLRTSGASYEQYF
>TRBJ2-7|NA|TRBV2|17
CASMRHLQNRGSPDQYF